This TCR beta chain was retrieved from a study of blood T cell repertoires in COVID-19. Study background: Sample material is recorded as cDNA or gDNA derived from T cells, B-cell-depleted T cells, or PBMCs.

CDR1 is GTSNPN, CDR2 SVGIG, per germline (reference sequence). Trimming cost V 0 bases and J 4 bases, with 6 bases left between them. CDR3 length: 12 amino acids. In the original processing: Reference gene primer amplification yielded estimated nucleated cell counts. Sequencing used immunoSEQ multiplex PCR; TCRdb keeps in-frame clones, though not all of them. V and J calls plus clone size are reproduced from that table; the DNA served to infer D and trimming. The repertoire holds about 160,000 clones, about 89% seen once, with approximately 6.2% in the top ten. This TCR derives from an older man with acute or convalescent COVID-19. Sample: peripheral blood. The rearrangement links TRBV30 to TRBJ2-5, with D maybe TRBD1 (6 bases). The CDR3 DNA is TGTGCCTGGAGTGTACAGGGAGAGACCCAGTACTTC. It translates to CAWSVQGETQYF. The entire variable domain, with the rest obtained from reference TRBV30 and TRBJ2-5, is as follows: SQTIHQWPATLVQPVGSPLSLECTVEGTSNPNLYWYRQAAGRGLQLLFYSVGIGQISSEVPQNLSASRPQDRQFILSSKKLLLSDSGFYLCAWSVQGETQYFGPGTRLLVL.